The following is a TCR beta chain sequence with its context. Its antigen specificity is not known. Its ends do not fully match the called genes, so a read error is possible. The data were taken from a study of CD8+CD57+ T cells in acquired aplastic anemia (dated by TCRdb to between 2017 and 2018). About the full investigation: DNA extracted from sorted CD4+ and CD8+ cells had a mean of around 3 ug, with a range of roughly 0.19 to 27.4 ug. For healthy donor samples, the average read count was around 10 million for CD4+ cells and approximately 11 million for CD8+ cells.

Summary of the overall study and its limitations: Between patients and healthy controls, no significant difference in CD8+ Simpson's diversity was found (P=0.060). Around 28 CD8+ CDR3 sequences were found to be shared between patients and controls, but these sequences appeared to be highly expressed in patients and within the immunodominant clones of the patients.

Genomic DNA served as template for TCR beta VDJ combination and CDR3 sequence profiling. TCR repertoire sequencing was run on an Illumina HiSeq 2000. Regarding the original processing steps: TRBV/TRBJ rearrangement plots, CDR3 size and DJ length profiles, and Simpson's diversity index were used to evaluate the repertoires. Whichever DNA sequence was most abundant in the deep sequencing data was defined as the immunodominant clone. CDR3 amino acid sequences were checked for sharing between subjects and were compared against published repertoires and the VDJdb database. TCRdb cleaned the public reads at Q25 with fastp, built clones with MiXCR and kept in-frame beta chains. Records with the same CDR3 protein are collapsed into one entry carrying the most frequent genes and DNA. Clone size and V and J calls follow TCRdb, not the original study. The sample table shows more than 100,000 distinct CDR3 sequences, and 35% to 50% are seen once. The top ten hold 8% to 9% of the sample.

In this study, sorted CD4+ and CD8+ T cells from the blood of healthy subjects and of severe aplastic anemia patients had their TCR repertoires deep-sequenced. Ficoll-Paque density gradient centrifugation was used to isolate peripheral blood mononuclear cells. Before DNA extraction, CD4+ and CD8+ T cells were sorted with FACS or magnetic beads. The CDR3 starts with the cysteine, ends with the phenylalanine, and has 16 residues. This entry keeps only the CDR3 DNA: 48 bases, framed from base 1. The germline V gene encodes CDR1 SGHDT and CDR2 YYEEEE. The sequence derives from a human donor in good health, serving as a control. The sequencing sample was made of sorted CD4+, CD8+, or CD8+CD57+ T cells (not recorded which) from PBMCs. The sequence joins TRBV5-6 to TRBJ2-1; the D gene is perhaps TRBD1 or TRBD2, each of them matching over 5 bases. In nucleotides, the sequence is TGTGCCAGCAGCTCCCGGGACGCAAGCTCCTGCAATGAGCAGTTCTTC. This gives the protein CASSSRDASSCNEQFF.